A single sample is the source of the 13 T cell receptor beta chains below, sequenced in a study of Tregs in tolerant kidney transplant recipients. Sequenced by immunoSEQ multiplex PCR; TCRdb stores in-frame clones only, minus some. Of some 90,000 clones listed, more than 80% are singletons. Material for sequencing was CD8+ T cells from blood. These receptor sequences come from a human donor in good health.

The CDR3 DNA sequence: TGTGCCAGCAGCTTACACCGGGCTAGCACAGATACGCAGTATTTT. Translated, it gives CASSLHRASTDTQYF. The rearrangement joins TRBV7-6 to TRBJ2-3, with D unclear. Trimming removed 2 bases from V and 0 bases from J, with 9 bases in between. CDR1 and CDR2 from the germline V gene are SGHVS and FNYEAQ. The CDR3 length is 15 residues.

The chain is built from TRBV9 and TRBJ1-2, with unresolved D. The germline V gene has CDR1 SGDLS and CDR2 YYNGEE. This CDR3 has 15 amino acids. V lost 2 bases and J 4 bases, leaving 15 bases between the germline ends. This CDR3 reads CASSVQEWGSYGYTF. The CDR3 DNA reads as TGTGCCAGCAGCGTTCAGGAGTGGGGTTCCTATGGCTACACCTTC. Complete variable domain (other parts from reference TRBV9 and TRBJ1-2): DSGVTQTPKHLITATGQRVTLRCSPRSGDLSVYWYQQSLDQGLQFLIQYYNGEERAKGNILERFSAQQFPDLHSELNLSSLELGDSALYFCASSVQEWGSYGYTFGSGTRLTVV.

In regard to this clone: One junction end disagrees with the germline gene, perhaps due to a read error. The chain uses TRBV20-1 and TRBJ2-1; unclear D gene. This CDR3 has 8 amino acids. Germline CDR1 is DFQATT and CDR2 is SNEGSKA (reference sequence). In DNA, the CDR3 is TGCAGTGCCACCCCTACGCTCTTC. Amino acids: CSATPTLF.

This clone was found once. The CDR3 protein is CASSPIRGREGADTQYF. DNA of the CDR3: TGCGCCAGCAGCCCCATTAGGGGCAGGGAGGGCGCAGATACGCAGTATTTT. The rearrangement uses TRBV4-1 and TRBJ2-3; 7 bases agree with TRBD2. V trimming: 4 bases; J trimming: 4 bases; junction bases outside the gene matches: 14. This CDR3 contains 17 residues. Germline V gene data show CDR1 as MGHRA and CDR2 as YSYEKL.

The rearrangement links TRBV2 to TRBJ1-1, with 10 bases that match TRBD1. J was trimmed by 3 bases and V by 1 base; bases with no gene match: 5. The CDR3 sequence is 16 residues long. Germline values: CDR1 SNHLY, CDR2 FYNNEI. In nucleotides, the CDR3 is TGTGCCAGCAGTGAAGGTTGGGACAGGGGTGACACTGAAGCTTTCTTT. Its translation is CASSEGWDRGDTEAFF.

On this clone itself: An end of the junction does not agree with germline; a read error may underlie this. The chain uses TRBV27 and TRBJ2-3; D possibly corresponds to TRBD2 (6 bases). Germline values: CDR1 MNHEY, CDR2 SMNVEV (reference sequence). This CDR3 has 15 residues. CDR3 amino acids: CAGSFVSGSTDTQYF. CDR3 DNA sequence: TGTGCCGGCAGTTTCGTCAGCGGGAGCACAGATACGCAGTATTTT.

This chain links TRBV7-2 with TRBJ1-6, with D possibly TRBD1 on 5 matching bases. The germline V gene has CDR1 SGHTA and CDR2 FQGNSA. V was shortened by 1 base and J by 16 bases, with 17 bases between the two germline ends. This CDR3 comprises 14 residues. The CDR3, as DNA: TGTGCCAGCAGCTTAGTCATTGAGGGGAGAAGGCTCCACTTT. It specifies CASSLVIEGRRLHF.

The chain is built from TRBV6-5 and TRBJ1-2, with D maybe TRBD1 (6 bases). Germline lookup yields CDR1 MNHEY and CDR2 SVGAGI. Trimming pared 8 bases from V and 8 bases from J, leaving 24 bases between. This CDR3 is built from 15 residues. CDR3 nucleotides: TGTGCCAGCCTCCACGGGCGGAGAAGGACAGAAGGCTACACCTTC. Translated, it gives CASLHGRRRTEGYTF.

This clone was observed a few times. This chain connects TRBV7-9 to TRBJ2-5, with 7 bases identical to TRBD2. Germline CDR1 SEHNR, CDR2 FQNEAQ (reference sequence). Trimming at V came to 3 bases and at J to 5 bases, leaving 3 bases not matched to a gene. This CDR3 contains 13 residues. CDR3 in DNA: TGTGCCAGCAGCTTCCTCGGGAGGGAGACCCAGTACTTC. Its translation is CASSFLGRETQYF.

V usage is TRBV27 and J usage is TRBJ2-1; 11 positions agree with TRBD2. The V and J ends lost 6 bases and 2 bases, in that order; junction bases with no gene match: 0. Germline values: CDR1 MNHEY, CDR2 SMNVEV (reference sequence). This CDR3 region has 14 residues. CDR3 amino acids: CASRLAGAYNEQFF. CDR3 in DNA: TGTGCCAGCAGACTAGCGGGGGCCTACAATGAGCAGTTCTTC.

The genes are TRBV6-5 and TRBJ2-1; D tentatively reads TRBD1 or TRBD2 (6 bases each). Between the trimmed V and J ends, which lost 0 bases and 9 bases, there was a span of 18 bases. The germline V gene encodes CDR1 MNHEY and CDR2 SVGAGI. The CDR3 contains 16 residues. The CDR3 loop reads CASSYSASAEGGEQFF. In nucleotides, the CDR3 is TGTGCCAGCAGTTACTCAGCTAGCGCCGAGGGGGGTGAGCAGTTCTTC.

The V gene is TRBV27, the J gene TRBJ2-1; D gene uncertain. Trimming left V 3 bases short and J 4 bases short, with 13 bases between. The CDR3 is made up of 15 amino acids. Per the germline V gene, CDR1 is MNHEY and CDR2 is SMNVEV (reference sequence). CDR3 coding DNA: TGTGCCAGCAGTTTCAATTCAGACGGGTACAATGAGCAGTTCTTC. It specifies CASSFNSDGYNEQFF.

The rearrangement uses TRBV2 and TRBJ1-2, with unresolved D. The CDR3 is 12 amino acids. Trimming removed 4 bases at V and 6 bases at J, with 9 bases between. Per the germline V gene, CDR1 is SNHLY and CDR2 is FYNNEI. DNA of the CDR3: TGTGCCAGCAGTGGGGCTGTGGATGGCTACACCTTC. It codes for CASSGAVDGYTF.